This TCR beta chain derives from a study of T cells in narcolepsy. Study-wide results and limits: HCRT-specific and TRIB2-specific autoreactive clonotypes appeared among same-patient CSF and blood CD4+ clonotypes. Reportedly, autoreactive clonotypes were serially detected in patients' blood but not controls'.

TCRdb's copy holds only in-frame clones and misses some; the assay was immunoSEQ multiplex PCR. Counted here are around 32,000 clones, roughly 80% occurring once; the ten biggest clones make up around 2.6%. The germline gives CDR1 SEHNR, CDR2 FQNEAQ (reference sequence). The CDR3 contains 15 residues. V lost 5 bases and J lost 9, with 17 bases in between. As concerns this clone: The target antigen is unknown.

The clonotype comes from a human donor with narcolepsy. This chain joins TRBV7-9 and TRBJ1-6; D might be TRBD1 (6 bases). Sequenced input: CD45RA- memory CD4+ T cells from PBMCs. Here the CDR3 reads CASSGTAGVGSPLHF. The CDR3 bases are TGTGCCAGCAGCGGCACCGCAGGGGTAGGTTCACCCCTCCACTTT. The full variable domain, with the rest looked up from reference TRBV7-9 and TRBJ1-6, is DTGVSQNPRHKITKRGQNVTFRCDPISEHNRLYWYRQTLGQGPEFLTYFQNEAQLEKSRLLSDRFSAERPKGSFSTLEIQRTEQGDSAMYLCASSGTAGVGSPLHFGNGTRLTVT.